This T cell receptor beta chain emerged from a study of T cell repertoires in cytomegalovirus infection (dated by TCRdb to the late 2010s). Background for the entire study: Recently identified HLA-C-restricted CMV epitopes, whose presentation resists viral immunomodulation, were targeted by peptide stimulations together with well-studied HLA-B-restricted epitopes. Donor HLA type was relevant to the analysis, as public TCR beta signatures indicated carriage of CMV infection together with the matching HLA type.

About this clonotype itself: It lacks a known antigen. Base qualities are not provided; no much larger clone lies one nucleotide away.

The sequencer was an Illumina HiSeq 1500. TCRdb reprocessed the public reads (quality trimming at Q25 with fastp, clone calling with MiXCR) and kept in-frame beta chains. Every distinct CDR3 protein forms one entry, paired with its most common genes and DNA. The sample profile shows tens of thousands of distinct CDR3 sequences; 45% to 55% of them were found once. 93% of the sample belongs to the ten largest clones. V is trimmed back by 4 bases and J by 6 bases, and the junction contains 9 bases that no gene match accounts for. From its cysteine to its phenylalanine, the CDR3 spans 15 amino acids. The kept DNA is CDR3 alone, 45 bases in frame from the first base. The treatment or condition label for this specimen denotes: in vitro stimulation with specific CMV peptide epitopes to enrich CMV-specific T cells. Points the paper makes about the study in general: In both this cohort and an independent cohort of 352 donors, the cumulative frequency of public TCR beta family members distinguished carriers of CMV infection plus the relevant HLA type. In the ex vivo response, HLA-C-restricted CMV-specific TCR beta clonotypes were dominant, and in two of eight donors the single most frequent clonotype came from this HLA-C-restricted group.

The chain uses TRBV12-3 or TRBV12-4 and TRBJ2-7; TRBD2 fits 10 bases in the junction. This sample comprised CD8+ T cells from cultured PBMCs, obtained from culture after CMV antigen stimulation. The origin of this receptor is a human donor in good health (CMV status not recorded). Some clones in this sample may be carry-over from other donors' samples. The CDR3 sequence is CASSWWTSGGAEQYF. The DNA sequence is as follows: TGTGCCAGCAGTTGGTGGACGAGCGGGGGGGCCGAGCAGTACTTC.